A selection of T cell receptor beta chains follows, all from one sample in a study of identical twins. TCRdb analysed the 5' RACE reads with MiXCR anew, one entry per CDR3 protein. This table has about 220,000 distinct CDR3 sequences, 5% to 7% appearing once. In addition, the sample was reused for a study of T cells expressing NK-cell markers.

The specimen was CD8+ T cells sorted from blood. Source of these receptors: a woman aged 18-29 years in good health. The CDR3 runs from the conserved cysteine through the conserved F or W. Fields, in order: D gene, V gene, J gene, clone size, CDR3 DNA, CDR3 protein. A D gene is named only where the DNA matches it firmly. The size entry is marked missing in some rows and otherwise reads once, few, many or a size class.

D gene: TRBD1
V gene: TRBV5-1
J gene: TRBJ1-4
clone size: many
CDR3 DNA: TGCGCCAGCAGCTTGGCCCCGGGACAGGTCGAAAAACTGTTTTTT
CDR3 protein: CASSLAPGQVEKLFF

D gene: .
V gene: TRBV7-9
J gene: TRBJ2-1
clone size: many
CDR3 DNA: TGTGCCAGCAGCTTAGTTGACTGGAATGAGCAGTTCTTC
CDR3 protein: CASSLVDWNEQFF

D gene: TRBD2
V gene: TRBV11-2
J gene: TRBJ2-1
clone size: many
CDR3 DNA: TGTGCCAGCAGCTTCCTTGCCTTCTCTAGCGGGAGCTACTCCTACAATGAGCAGTTCTTC
CDR3 protein: CASSFLAFSSGSYSYNEQFF

D gene: .
V gene: TRBV29-1
J gene: TRBJ1-2
clone size: many
CDR3 DNA: TGCAGCGTTGAAGATGGAGGAGGGGGCTATGGCTACACCTTC
CDR3 protein: CSVEDGGGGYGYTF

D gene: .
V gene: TRBV7-9
J gene: TRBJ1-2
clone size: few
CDR3 DNA: TGTGCCAGCAGCTCCGAATGGGGGAGGGGCCAGGATGGCTACACCTTC
CDR3 protein: CASSSEWGRGQDGYTF

D gene: TRBD2
V gene: TRBV12-5
J gene: TRBJ2-5
clone size: .
CDR3 DNA: TGTGCTAGTGGTTTCGGCGGGAGGGCCAGGGAGACCCAGTACTTC
CDR3 protein: CASGFGGRARETQYF

D gene: .
V gene: TRBV20-1
J gene: TRBJ2-3
clone size: .
CDR3 DNA: TGCAGTGCTAGGGACACCGGACGTAGAGATACGCAGTATTTT
CDR3 protein: CSARDTGRRDTQYF

D gene: TRBD2
V gene: TRBV27
J gene: TRBJ2-7
clone size: .
CDR3 DNA: TGTGCCAGCAGCCCTGGGACTAGCGGGGTCGACGAGCAGTACTTC
CDR3 protein: CASSPGTSGVDEQYF

D gene: TRBD2
V gene: TRBV4-3
J gene: TRBJ2-5
clone size: few
CDR3 DNA: TGCGCCAGCAGCCAATATCTAGCGGGAGAGAGGGAGACCCAGTACTTC
CDR3 protein: CASSQYLAGERETQYF

D gene: .
V gene: TRBV19
J gene: TRBJ2-7
clone size: few
CDR3 DNA: TGTGCCAGTAGTATTATCGTAGGGGTTCCCTACGAGCAGTACTTC
CDR3 protein: CASSIIVGVPYEQYF

D gene: .
V gene: TRBV13
J gene: TRBJ2-1
clone size: few
CDR3 DNA: TGTGCCAGCAGCTTTGGGGGGCCCGGCAATGAGCAGTTCTTC
CDR3 protein: CASSFGGPGNEQFF

D gene: .
V gene: TRBV5-5
J gene: TRBJ1-2
clone size: few
CDR3 DNA: TGTGCCAGCAGCCTTTCTCGACAGGTTGGCTATGGCTACACCTTC
CDR3 protein: CASSLSRQVGYGYTF

D gene: .
V gene: TRBV12-3/TRBV12-4
J gene: TRBJ2-7
clone size: many
CDR3 DNA: TGTGCCAGCAGTTTGTGGGACTCCCTCACCGAGCAGTACTTC
CDR3 protein: CASSLWDSLTEQYF

D gene: TRBD1
V gene: TRBV7-9
J gene: TRBJ2-7
clone size: .
CDR3 DNA: TGTGCCAGCACCGTGGGACAGGGCTCCTCCTACGAGCAGTACTTC
CDR3 protein: CASTVGQGSSYEQYF

D gene: .
V gene: TRBV21-1
J gene: TRBJ2-5
clone size: few
CDR3 DNA: TGTGCCAGCAGCGCCCAGGGGATTCCAGGGGAGACCCAGTACTTC
CDR3 protein: CASSAQGIPGETQYF

D gene: .
V gene: TRBV27
J gene: TRBJ1-1
clone size: many
CDR3 DNA: TGTGCCAGCGCCCTGGTGGGGCGACAAGCTTTCTTT
CDR3 protein: CASALVGRQAFF

D gene: TRBD1
V gene: TRBV15
J gene: TRBJ2-5
clone size: few
CDR3 DNA: TGTGCCACCAGCAGGGAACAGGGGAATTTGGGGACCCAGTACTTC
CDR3 protein: CATSREQGNLGTQYF

D gene: .
V gene: TRBV4-1
J gene: TRBJ2-1
clone size: many
CDR3 DNA: TGCGCCAGCAGCCAAGTGTCGATAGATGAGCAGTTCTTC
CDR3 protein: CASSQVSIDEQFF

D gene: TRBD2
V gene: TRBV13
J gene: TRBJ2-3
clone size: .
CDR3 DNA: TGTGCCAGCAGCTTAGTGGCTAGCGGGGGGCCCACAGATACGCAGTATTTT
CDR3 protein: CASSLVASGGPTDTQYF

D gene: .
V gene: TRBV10-2
J gene: TRBJ2-1
clone size: few
CDR3 DNA: TGCGCCAGCAGTAGGGGAATGAGGGGCTACAATGAGCAGTTCTTC
CDR3 protein: CASSRGMRGYNEQFF

D gene: .
V gene: TRBV29-1
J gene: TRBJ1-1
clone size: many
CDR3 DNA: TGCAGCGTTGTGGGGGGGAACACTGAAGCTTTCTTT
CDR3 protein: CSVVGGNTEAFF

D gene: .
V gene: TRBV27
J gene: TRBJ2-2
clone size: many
CDR3 DNA: TGTGCCAGCCGCGAGGGAGCGAACACCGGGGAGCTGTTTTTT
CDR3 protein: CASREGANTGELFF

D gene: .
V gene: TRBV2
J gene: TRBJ2-7
clone size: .
CDR3 DNA: TGTGCCAGCAGCGGGTTCCTGACAGGAAGCTCCTACGAGCAGTACTTC
CDR3 protein: CASSGFLTGSSYEQYF

D gene: .
V gene: TRBV9
J gene: TRBJ2-7
clone size: many
CDR3 DNA: TGTGCCAGCAGCGTAGGTCACAGGACCTACGAGCAGTACTTC
CDR3 protein: CASSVGHRTYEQYF

D gene: .
V gene: TRBV9
J gene: TRBJ2-1
clone size: many
CDR3 DNA: TGTGCCAGCAGCGTAAACAATGAGCAGTTCTTC
CDR3 protein: CASSVNNEQFF

D gene: .
V gene: TRBV7-9
J gene: TRBJ2-1
clone size: many
CDR3 DNA: TGTGCCAGCAGCTTCTTAGAGGAATACAATGAGCAGTTCTTC
CDR3 protein: CASSFLEEYNEQFF

D gene: .
V gene: TRBV20-1
J gene: TRBJ2-7
clone size: few
CDR3 DNA: TGCAGTGCTAGTCCAGGGTACGAGCAGTACTTC
CDR3 protein: CSASPGYEQYF

D gene: .
V gene: TRBV10-3
J gene: TRBJ1-2
clone size: .
CDR3 DNA: TGTGCCATCAGTGAGTCGATGGGGGTCGGTTACACCTTC
CDR3 protein: CAISESMGVGYTF

D gene: .
V gene: TRBV7-8
J gene: TRBJ1-5
clone size: many
CDR3 DNA: TGTGCCAGCACCGCAGGAGGCGGTACAAGACCCCAGCATTTT
CDR3 protein: CASTAGGGTRPQHF

D gene: .
V gene: TRBV29-1
J gene: TRBJ1-1
clone size: many
CDR3 DNA: TGCAGCGTTGTAGAGGGGATTAAGGACACTGAAGCTTTCTTT
CDR3 protein: CSVVEGIKDTEAFF

D gene: TRBD2
V gene: TRBV2
J gene: TRBJ2-3
clone size: .
CDR3 DNA: TGTGCCAGCAGTGGACCCGCAGCGGGAAGCACAGATACGCAGTATTTT
CDR3 protein: CASSGPAAGSTDTQYF

D gene: TRBD2
V gene: TRBV5-6
J gene: TRBJ2-1
clone size: few
CDR3 DNA: TGTGCCAGCAGCTCACCGACTAGCGGGAGTGAGCAGTTCTTC
CDR3 protein: CASSSPTSGSEQFF

D gene: .
V gene: TRBV19
J gene: TRBJ2-5
clone size: .
CDR3 DNA: TGTGCCAGTTCGACAGGAGCACAAGAGACCCAGTACTTC
CDR3 protein: CASSTGAQETQYF

D gene: .
V gene: TRBV18
J gene: TRBJ2-7
clone size: few
CDR3 DNA: TGTGCCAGCTCACCATCCTACGGGTCCTACGAGCAGTACTTC
CDR3 protein: CASSPSYGSYEQYF

D gene: .
V gene: TRBV5-1
J gene: TRBJ2-1
clone size: .
CDR3 DNA: TGCGCCAGCAAAAAGGGGGCGGGAGGAGGTGAGCAGTTCTTC
CDR3 protein: CASKKGAGGGEQFF

D gene: .
V gene: TRBV9
J gene: TRBJ2-2
clone size: few
CDR3 DNA: TGTGCCAGCAGCCCGACTAGACCCGGGGAGCTGTTTTTT
CDR3 protein: CASSPTRPGELFF

D gene: TRBD1
V gene: TRBV6-5
J gene: TRBJ1-2
clone size: many
CDR3 DNA: TGTGCCAGCAGTTCCCAGGGGGGGTCGAATGGCTACACCTTC
CDR3 protein: CASSSQGGSNGYTF